This TCR beta chain was identified during a study of response to subunit inactivated influenza vaccine. The CDR3 has 13 residues. The V end was cut by 6 bases, the J end by 2 bases, with 11 bases between. CDR1 is SGHTA and CDR2 is FQGNSA in the germline V gene. The table lists this clonotype with a few counts. TCRdb reprocessed the RT-PCR reads via MiXCR and lists one record per CDR3 protein. The table includes 500,000 to 750,000 distinct CDR3 sequences, 12% to 15% detected once. The TCR originated in a man aged 45-65 years who received an inactivated influenza vaccine. The rearrangement joins TRBV7-2 to TRBJ2-7, with a tentative D call TRBD1 (6 bases). Specimen: PBMCs from blood, collected 11 to 12 days after vaccination. As DNA, the CDR3 is TGTGCCAGCAGTCGGACAGACCCCTACGAGCAGTACTTC. It yields the protein CASSRTDPYEQYF.